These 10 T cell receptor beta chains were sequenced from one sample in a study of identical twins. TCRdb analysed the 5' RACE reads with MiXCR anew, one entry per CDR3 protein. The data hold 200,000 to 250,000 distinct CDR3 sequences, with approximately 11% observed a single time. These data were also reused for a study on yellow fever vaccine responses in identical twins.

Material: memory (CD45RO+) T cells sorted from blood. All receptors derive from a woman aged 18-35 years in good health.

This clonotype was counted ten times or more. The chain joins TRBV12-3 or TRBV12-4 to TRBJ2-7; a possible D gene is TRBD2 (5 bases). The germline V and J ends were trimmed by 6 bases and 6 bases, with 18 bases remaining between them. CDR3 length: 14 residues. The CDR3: CASRDQQLAVEQYF. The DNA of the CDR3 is TGTGCCAGCAGAGACCAGCAGCTAGCTGTCGAGCAGTACTTC.

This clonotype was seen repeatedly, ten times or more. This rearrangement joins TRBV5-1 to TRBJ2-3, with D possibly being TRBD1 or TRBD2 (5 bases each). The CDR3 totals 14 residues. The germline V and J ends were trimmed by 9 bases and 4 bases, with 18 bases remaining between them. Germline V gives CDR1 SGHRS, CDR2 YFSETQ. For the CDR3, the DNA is TGCGCCACCGCCCGTGGGGGAGAAGCAGATACGCAGTATTTT. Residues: CATARGGEADTQYF.

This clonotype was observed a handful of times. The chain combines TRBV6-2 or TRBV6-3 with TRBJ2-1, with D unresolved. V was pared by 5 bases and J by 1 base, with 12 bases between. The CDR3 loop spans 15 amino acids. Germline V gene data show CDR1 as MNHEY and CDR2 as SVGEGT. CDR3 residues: CASSPQVLSYNEQFF. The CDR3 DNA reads TGTGCCAGCAGTCCCCAGGTCCTTTCCTACAATGAGCAGTTCTTC.

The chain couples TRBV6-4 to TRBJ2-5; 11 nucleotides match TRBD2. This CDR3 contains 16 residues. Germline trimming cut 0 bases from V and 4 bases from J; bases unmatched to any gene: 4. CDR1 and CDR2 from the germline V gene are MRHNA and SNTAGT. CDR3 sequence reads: CASSDSTSGGRETQYF. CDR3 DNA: TGTGCCAGCAGTGACTCAACTAGCGGGGGCCGAGAGACCCAGTACTTC.

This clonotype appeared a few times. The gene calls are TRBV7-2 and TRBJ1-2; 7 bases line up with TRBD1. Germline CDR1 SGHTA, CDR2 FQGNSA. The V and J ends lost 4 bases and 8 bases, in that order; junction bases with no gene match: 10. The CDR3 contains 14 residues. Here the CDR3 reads CASSSGPGTEGYTF. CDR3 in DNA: TGTGCCAGCAGCTCAGGACCCGGGACAGAAGGCTACACCTTC.

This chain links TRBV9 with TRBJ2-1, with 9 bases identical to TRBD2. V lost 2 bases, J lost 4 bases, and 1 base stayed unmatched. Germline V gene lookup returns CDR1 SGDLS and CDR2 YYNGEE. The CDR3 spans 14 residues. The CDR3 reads CASSVRGGYNEQFF. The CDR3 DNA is TGTGCCAGCAGCGTGCGGGGGGGGTACAATGAGCAGTTCTTC.

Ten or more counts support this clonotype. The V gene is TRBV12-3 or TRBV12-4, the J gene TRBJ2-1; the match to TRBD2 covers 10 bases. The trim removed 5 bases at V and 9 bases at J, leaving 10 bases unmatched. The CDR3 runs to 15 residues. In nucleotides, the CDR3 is TGTGCCAGCAGTCTTGGGAGCGGGAGGGCCCCTGAGCAGTTCTTC. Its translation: CASSLGSGRAPEQFF.

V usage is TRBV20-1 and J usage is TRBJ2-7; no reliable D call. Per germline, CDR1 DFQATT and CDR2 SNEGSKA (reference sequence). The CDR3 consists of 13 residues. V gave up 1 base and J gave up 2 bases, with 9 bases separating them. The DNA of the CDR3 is TGCAGTGCTAGAGGGGGAAGGACCTACGAGCAGTACTTC. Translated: CSARGGRTYEQYF.

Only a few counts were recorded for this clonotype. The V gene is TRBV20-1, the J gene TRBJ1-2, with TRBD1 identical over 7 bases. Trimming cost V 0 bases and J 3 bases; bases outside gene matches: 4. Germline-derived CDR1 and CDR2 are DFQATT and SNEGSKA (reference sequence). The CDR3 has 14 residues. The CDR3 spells CSARDPGGDYGYTF. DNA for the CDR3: TGCAGTGCTAGAGATCCAGGGGGAGACTATGGCTACACCTTC.

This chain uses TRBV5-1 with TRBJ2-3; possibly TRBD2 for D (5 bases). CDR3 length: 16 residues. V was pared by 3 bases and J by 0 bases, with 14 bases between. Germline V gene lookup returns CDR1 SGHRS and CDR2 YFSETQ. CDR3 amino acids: CASSSRTGSSTDTQYF. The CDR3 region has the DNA TGCGCCAGCAGCTCCAGGACTGGTTCTAGCACAGATACGCAGTATTTT.